This TCR beta chain was retrieved from a study of blood T cell repertoires in COVID-19. Whole-study context: Researchers got acute and convalescent COVID-19 samples from the United States, Italy and Spain.

After removal of 6 bases from V and 7 bases from J, the junction contained 7 bases not matched to a gene. The V gene's germline CDR1 is SGHRS and CDR2 YFSETQ. This CDR3 comprises 14 residues. Per the original methods: Scientists estimated how many nucleated cells there were by amplifying reference gene primers. Data came from immunoSEQ multiplex PCR; TCRdb stores just in-frame clones and leaves some out. V, J and clone size derive from that table, while D and trimming were established from the DNA sequence. This table has about 400,000 clones, 70% to 90% appearing once. In terms of age and location, participants ranged from about 18 to 90 years and lived in about 25 US areas.

The material sequenced was PBMCs or T cells enriched from blood (not recorded which). This sequence joins TRBV5-1 and TRBJ1-2, with TRBD1 matching 12 bases. The TCR comes from a middle-aged woman with acute COVID-19. CDR3 in amino acids: CASKTGTGGLGYTF. Written as DNA, the CDR3 is TGCGCCAGCAAGACCGGGACAGGGGGCCTTGGCTACACCTTC.